Listed below are T cell receptor beta chains from one sample, sequenced in a study of blood T cell repertoires in COVID-19. Assay used: immunoSEQ multiplex PCR; TCRdb lists only in-frame clones, some missing. The sample includes roughly 150,000 clones, 65% to 85% of them seen just once. Sequencing input: PBMCs or T cells enriched from blood (not recorded which). These receptor sequences come from a middle-aged man who had recovered from COVID-19. Both conserved end residues are part of each CDR3. D genes are given only for firm matches. Clone size appears in some rows only: once, few, many, or a class for an expanded clone.

TRBD1	TRBV19	TRBJ2-2	.	CASSTGQGRTGELFF	TGTGCCAGTAGTACGGGACAGGGGCGAACCGGGGAGCTGTTTTTT
.	TRBV10-2	TRBJ1-1	.	CASEETVNTEAFF	TGCGCCAGCGAGGAGACAGTAAACACTGAAGCTTTCTTT
TRBD1	TRBV11-1	TRBJ1-1	.	CASRSQGAGNTEAFF	TGTGCCAGCAGATCCCAGGGGGCGGGGAACACTGAAGCTTTCTTT
TRBD1	TRBV27	TRBJ1-2	once	CASSVTGTGTNTYGYTF	TGTGCCAGCAGTGTCACCGGGACAGGGACGAATACCTATGGCTACACCTTC
.	TRBV6-5	TRBJ2-5	.	CASSYSLAGTQYF	TGTGCCAGCAGTTACTCCCTTGCAGGGACCCAGTACTTC
.	TRBV18	TRBJ1-1	.	CASSPSGLLNTEAFF	TGTGCCAGCTCACCGTCAGGGCTGTTGAACACTGAAGCTTTCTTT
.	TRBV2	TRBJ2-5	.	CASRRDTKETQYF	TGTGCCAGCAGACGGGACACCAAAGAGACCCAGTACTTC
.	TRBV7-9	TRBJ1-6	few	CASGPGNSPLHF	TGTGCCAGCGGTCCGGGTAACTCACCCCTCCACTTT
.	TRBV5-1	TRBJ1-2	.	CASSWSWEEGYGYTF	TGCGCCAGCAGCTGGAGCTGGGAGGAGGGGTATGGCTACACCTTC
.	TRBV12-3/TRBV12-4	TRBJ2-5	.	CASSRSGQETQYF	TGTGCCAGCAGCCGGAGCGGACAAGAGACCCAGTACTTC
TRBD1	TRBV4-1	TRBJ2-1	.	CASAGRQGVWNEQFF	TGCGCCAGCGCCGGACGACAGGGGGTATGGAATGAGCAGTTCTTC
TRBD1	TRBV30	TRBJ1-6	.	CAWSGVPQGARSPLHF	TGTGCCTGGAGTGGAGTCCCTCAGGGGGCAAGATCACCCCTCCACTTT
TRBD1	TRBV7-2	TRBJ2-1	.	CASSRDRDRNEQFF	TGTGCCAGCAGCCGGGACAGGGACCGCAATGAGCAGTTCTTC
.	TRBV6-2/TRBV6-3	TRBJ1-2	.	CASSSPGGLPFGYTF	TGTGCCAGCAGTTCCCCGGGGGGTCTGCCTTTTGGCTACACCTTC
TRBD2	TRBV30	TRBJ2-3	few	CAFVPRSGGHGDTQYF	TGTGCCTTCGTCCCCCGAAGCGGGGGCCATGGAGATACGCAGTATTTT
.	TRBV19	TRBJ2-5	.	CASSIEWTTRVTQYF	TGTGCCAGTAGTATAGAATGGACCACGCGGGTTACCCAGTACTTC
.	TRBV19	TRBJ2-2	.	CASSKEGAKVGELFF	TGTGCCAGTAGTAAGGAGGGGGCGAAGGTCGGGGAGCTGTTTTTT
.	TRBV7-2	TRBJ2-3	.	CASSPLYGVEDTQYF	TGTGCCAGCAGCCCCCTGTACGGGGTTGAAGATACGCAGTATTTT
.	TRBV5-1	TRBJ2-3	.	CASSPSGQSTDTQYF	TGCGCCAGCAGCCCCAGCGGGCAAAGCACAGATACGCAGTATTTT
.	TRBV6-1	TRBJ1-6	.	CASSVPQDRVNSPLHF	TGTGCCAGCAGTGTGCCCCAGGACAGAGTTAATTCACCCCTCCACTTT
.	TRBV30	TRBJ2-5	.	CAWSSGESAGETQYF	TGTGCCTGGAGTTCCGGGGAATCCGCAGGAGAGACCCAGTACTTC
.	TRBV19	TRBJ1-5	.	CASSIWVSGVEPQHF	TGTGCCAGTAGTATATGGGTGTCGGGGGTCGAGCCCCAGCATTTT
.	TRBV11-2	TRBJ2-5	.	CASSGEETQYF	TGTGCCAGCAGCGGTGAGGAGACCCAGTACTTC
.	TRBV20-1	TRBJ1-4	once	CSAMGLEKLFF	TGCAGTGCTATGGGGCTTGAAAAACTGTTTTTT
TRBD2	TRBV2	TRBJ2-3	.	CASSDVLGGEDTQYF	TGTGCCAGCAGTGACGTCCTGGGGGGGGAAGATACGCAGTATTTT
TRBD1	TRBV18	TRBJ1-5	.	CASSPGQGGNQPQHF	TGTGCCAGCTCACCAGGACAGGGGGGAAATCAGCCCCAGCATTTT
.	TRBV2	TRBJ2-5	once	CASGEQGEGTQYF	TGTGCCAGCGGGGAACAGGGTGAAGGGACCCAGTACTTC
TRBD1	TRBV7-9	TRBJ2-3	.	CASSLDRGALSTDTQYF	TGTGCCAGCAGCTTAGACAGGGGCGCACTTAGCACAGATACGCAGTATTTT
.	TRBV9	TRBJ1-1	.	CASGHSLMDTEAFF	TGTGCCAGCGGGCACAGTCTCATGGACACTGAAGCTTTCTTT
.	TRBV29-1	TRBJ1-5	.	CSVAGYNQPQHF	TGCAGCGTTGCGGGGTACAATCAGCCCCAGCATTTT
TRBD2	TRBV10-3	TRBJ2-7	.	CAISLEQRGKEQYF	TGTGCCATCAGCCTTGAGCAGCGGGGAAAAGAGCAGTACTTC
TRBD1	TRBV19	TRBJ1-1	.	CASSGQGVTEAFF	TGTGCCAGTTCGGGACAGGGGGTTACTGAAGCTTTCTTT
TRBD2	TRBV6-1	TRBJ2-1	.	CASSGRTSGGDNEQFF	TGTGCCAGCAGTGGCCGTACTAGCGGGGGGGACAATGAGCAGTTCTTC
.	TRBV6-5	TRBJ2-1	once	CATVFIRGWNEQFF	TGTGCCACCGTTTTTATCCGGGGGTGGAATGAGCAGTTCTTC
.	TRBV4-1	TRBJ1-2	.	CASSQPIGNRNLNYGYTF	TGCGCCAGCAGCCAACCCATAGGGAACAGGAACCTTAACTATGGCTACACCTTC
TRBD2	TRBV30	TRBJ2-5	.	CAWIPWGAGGPQETQYF	TGTGCCTGGATCCCTTGGGGAGCGGGGGGGCCCCAAGAGACCCAGTACTTC
TRBD1	TRBV3-1/TRBV3-2	TRBJ2-1	once	CASSRDRGSSEQFF	TGTGCCAGCAGCCGGGACAGGGGGTCAAGTGAGCAGTTCTTC
TRBD1	TRBV9	TRBJ2-2	.	CASSVVVSGGTGELFF	TGTGCCAGCAGCGTAGTGGTTTCAGGGGGCACCGGGGAGCTGTTTTTT
.	TRBV5-4	TRBJ2-2	.	CASSHDTGELFF	TGTGCCAGCAGCCATGACACCGGGGAGCTGTTTTTT
.	TRBV27	TRBJ2-2	.	CASSLYRSTGELFF	TGTGCCAGCAGTTTATACAGGAGCACCGGGGAGCTGTTTTTT
.	TRBV4-1	TRBJ1-5	.	CASSPYGREGGNQPQHF	TGCGCCAGCAGCCCCTACGGCAGGGAGGGTGGCAATCAGCCCCAGCATTTT
.	TRBV6-2/TRBV6-3	TRBJ1-5	.	CASSYESGQPQHF	TGTGCCAGCAGTTACGAGTCCGGTCAGCCCCAGCATTTT